This T cell receptor beta chain stems from a study of PD-1 blockade in mismatch repair-deficient tumors. Study-wide results and caveats: Rapid post-treatment expansion, then contraction, generally preceding radiologic response, marked tumor-resident clones.

Clones were read by immunoSEQ multiplex PCR, and TCRdb kept only the in-frame ones, dropping some. The sample has 65,000 to 80,000 clones; almost 80% are singletons. This clone has just a few counts. Its target is not known. Per the germline V gene, CDR1 is MNHEY and CDR2 is SVGAGI. V was clipped by 6 bases and J by 6 bases; unmatched bases: 9. The CDR3 length is 15 residues. A few pembrolizumab responders had their TCRs sequenced. J is TRBJ1-5 and V is TRBV6-5; 9 bases are a match to TRBD1. Sequencing was performed on peripheral blood, taken 2 weeks after starting pembrolizumab. The receptor comes from an adult with mismatch repair-deficient cancer. CDR3 bases: TGTGCCAGCAGACCCTCACAGGGGGCGGGTCAGCCCCAGCATTTT. Translation gives CASRPSQGAGQPQHF.